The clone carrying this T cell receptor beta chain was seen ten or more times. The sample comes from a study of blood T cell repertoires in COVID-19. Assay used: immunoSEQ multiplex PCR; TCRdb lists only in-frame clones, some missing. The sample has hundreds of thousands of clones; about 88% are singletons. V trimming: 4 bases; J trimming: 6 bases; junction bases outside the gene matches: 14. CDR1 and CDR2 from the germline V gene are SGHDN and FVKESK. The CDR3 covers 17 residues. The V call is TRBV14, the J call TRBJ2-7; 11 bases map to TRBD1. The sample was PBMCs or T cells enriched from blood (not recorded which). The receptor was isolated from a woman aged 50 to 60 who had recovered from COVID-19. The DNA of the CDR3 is TGTGCCAGCAGCCTTAGGTTTTCCGGGACAGGGGGGTTCGAGCAGTACTTC. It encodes CASSLRFSGTGGFEQYF.